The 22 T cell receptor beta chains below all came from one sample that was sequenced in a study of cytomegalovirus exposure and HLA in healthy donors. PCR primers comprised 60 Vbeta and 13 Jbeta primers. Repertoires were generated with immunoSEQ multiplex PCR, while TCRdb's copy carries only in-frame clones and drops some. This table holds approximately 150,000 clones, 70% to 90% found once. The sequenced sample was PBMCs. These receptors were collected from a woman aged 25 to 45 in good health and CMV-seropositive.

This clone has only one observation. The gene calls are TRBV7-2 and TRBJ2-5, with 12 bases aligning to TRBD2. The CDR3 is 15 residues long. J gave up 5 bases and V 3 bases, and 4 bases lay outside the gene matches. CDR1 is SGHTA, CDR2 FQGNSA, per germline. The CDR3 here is CASSLTSGGGETQYF. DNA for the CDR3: TGTGCCAGCAGCTTGACTAGCGGGGGTGGGGAGACCCAGTACTTC.

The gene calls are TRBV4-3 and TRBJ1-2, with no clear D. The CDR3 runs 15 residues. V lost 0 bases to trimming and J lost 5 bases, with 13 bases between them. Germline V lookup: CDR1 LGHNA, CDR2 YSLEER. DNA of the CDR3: TGCGCCAGCAGCCAAGATCTTCAGGTGCGATATGGCTACACCTTC. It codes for CASSQDLQVRYGYTF.

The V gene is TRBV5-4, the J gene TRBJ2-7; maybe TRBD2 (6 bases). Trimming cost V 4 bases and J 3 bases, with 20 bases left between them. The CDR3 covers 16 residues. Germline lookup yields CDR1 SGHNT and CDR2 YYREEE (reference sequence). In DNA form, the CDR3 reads TGTGCCAGCAGCGACGGGACTCCGCGAAGAGACTACGAGCAGTACTTC. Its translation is CASSDGTPRRDYEQYF.

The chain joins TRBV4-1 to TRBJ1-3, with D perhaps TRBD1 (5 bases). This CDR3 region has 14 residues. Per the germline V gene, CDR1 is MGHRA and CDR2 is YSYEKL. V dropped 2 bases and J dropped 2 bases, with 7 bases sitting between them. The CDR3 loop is CASSQSGTGNTIYF. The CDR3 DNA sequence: TGCGCCAGCAGCCAATCAGGGACTGGAAACACCATATATTTT.

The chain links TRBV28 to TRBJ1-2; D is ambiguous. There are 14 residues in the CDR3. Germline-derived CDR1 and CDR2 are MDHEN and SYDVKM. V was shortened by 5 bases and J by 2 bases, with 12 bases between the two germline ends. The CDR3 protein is CASSPSMENYGYTF. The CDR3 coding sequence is TGTGCCAGCAGTCCCAGTATGGAGAACTATGGCTACACCTTC.

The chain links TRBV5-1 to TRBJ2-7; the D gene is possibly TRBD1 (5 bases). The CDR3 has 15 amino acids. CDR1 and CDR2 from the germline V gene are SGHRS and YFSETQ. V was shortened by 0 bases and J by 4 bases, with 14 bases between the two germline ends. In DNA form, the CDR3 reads TGCGCCAGCAGCTTGGGGGGCCTCTCTAGTTACGAGCAGTACTTC. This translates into CASSLGGLSSYEQYF.

CDR3 region: CASSLVFTEAFF. CDR3 DNA: TGTGCCAGCAGCTTAGTCTTCACTGAAGCTTTCTTT. The chain couples TRBV7-8 to TRBJ1-1; D ambiguous. Germline V gene data show CDR1 as SGHVS and CDR2 as FQNEAQ. V lost 1 base and J 4 bases, leaving 4 bases between the germline ends. The CDR3 consists of 12 residues. Together with reference TRBV7-8 and TRBJ1-1, the CDR3 gives the full variable domain: GAGVSQSPRYKVAKRGQDVALRCDPISGHVSLFWYQQALGQGPEFLTYFQNEAQLDKSGLPSDRFFAERPEGSVSTLKIQRTQQEDSAVYLCASSLVFTEAFFGQGTRLTVV.

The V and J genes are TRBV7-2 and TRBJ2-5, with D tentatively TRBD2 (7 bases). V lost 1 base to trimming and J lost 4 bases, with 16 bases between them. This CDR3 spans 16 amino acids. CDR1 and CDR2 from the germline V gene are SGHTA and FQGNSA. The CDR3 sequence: CASSLGGYGGRETQYF. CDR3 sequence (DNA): TGTGCCAGCAGCTTAGGGGGGTACGGGGGGCGAGAGACCCAGTACTTC.

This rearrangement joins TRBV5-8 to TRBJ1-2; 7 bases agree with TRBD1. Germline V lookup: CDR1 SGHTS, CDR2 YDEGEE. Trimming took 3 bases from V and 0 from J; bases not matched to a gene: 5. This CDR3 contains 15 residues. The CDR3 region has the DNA TGTGCCAGCAGCTCACAGGGGATACCTAACTATGGCTACACCTTC. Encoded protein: CASSSQGIPNYGYTF.

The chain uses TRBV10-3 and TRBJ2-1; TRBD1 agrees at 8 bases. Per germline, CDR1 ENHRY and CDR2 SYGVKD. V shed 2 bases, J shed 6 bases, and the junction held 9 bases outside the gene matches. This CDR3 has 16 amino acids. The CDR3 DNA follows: TGTGCCATCAGTGAGACTGCAGGGGGCGCCTTCAATGAGCAGTTCTTC. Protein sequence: CAISETAGGAFNEQFF.

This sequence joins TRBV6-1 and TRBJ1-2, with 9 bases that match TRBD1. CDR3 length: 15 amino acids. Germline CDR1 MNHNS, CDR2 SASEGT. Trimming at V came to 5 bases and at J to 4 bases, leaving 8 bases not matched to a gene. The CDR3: CASSIGGQGTYGYTF. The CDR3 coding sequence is TGTGCCAGCAGTATAGGAGGACAGGGGACCTATGGCTACACCTTC.

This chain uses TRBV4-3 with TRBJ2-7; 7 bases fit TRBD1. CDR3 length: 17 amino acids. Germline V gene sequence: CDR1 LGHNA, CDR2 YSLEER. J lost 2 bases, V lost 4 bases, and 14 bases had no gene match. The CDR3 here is CASSPRLGQDLTYEQYF. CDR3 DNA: TGCGCCAGCAGCCCGCGATTAGGACAGGACCTCACCTACGAGCAGTACTTC.

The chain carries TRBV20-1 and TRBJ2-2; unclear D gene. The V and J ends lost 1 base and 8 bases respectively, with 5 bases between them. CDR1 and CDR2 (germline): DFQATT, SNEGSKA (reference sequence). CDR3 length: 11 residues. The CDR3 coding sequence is TGCAGTGCTAGAGTTTTAGGGGAGCTGTTTTTT. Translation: CSARVLGELFF.

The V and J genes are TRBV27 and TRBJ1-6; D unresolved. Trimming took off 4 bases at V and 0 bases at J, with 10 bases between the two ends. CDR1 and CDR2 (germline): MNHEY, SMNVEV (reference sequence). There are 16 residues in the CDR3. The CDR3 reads CASSSNPTSYNSPLHF. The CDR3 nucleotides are TGTGCCAGCAGTTCAAACCCTACCTCCTATAATTCACCCCTCCACTTT.

The CDR3 bases are TGTGCCAGCAGCGGACAGGGGGCTGGGTCTGGTTCACCCCTCCACTTT. Translating gives CASSGQGAGSGSPLHF. The chain recombines TRBV2 with TRBJ1-6; 11 bases agree with TRBD1. Germline V gene lookup returns CDR1 SNHLY and CDR2 FYNNEI. This CDR3 region has 16 residues. V lost 6 bases, J lost 9 bases, and 10 bases stayed unmatched.

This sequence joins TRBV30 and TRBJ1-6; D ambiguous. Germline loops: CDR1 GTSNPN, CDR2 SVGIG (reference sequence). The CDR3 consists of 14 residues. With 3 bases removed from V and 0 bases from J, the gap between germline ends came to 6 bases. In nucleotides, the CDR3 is TGTGCCTGGAGGGGCCCCTCCTATAATTCACCCCTCCACTTT. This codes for CAWRGPSYNSPLHF.

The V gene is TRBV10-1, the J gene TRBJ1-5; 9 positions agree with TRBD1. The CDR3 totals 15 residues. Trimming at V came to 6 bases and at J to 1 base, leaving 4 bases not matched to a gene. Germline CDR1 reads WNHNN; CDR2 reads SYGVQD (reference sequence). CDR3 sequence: CASSSGTGSNQPQHF. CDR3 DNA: TGCGCCAGCAGCTCCGGGACAGGGAGCAATCAGCCCCAGCATTTT.

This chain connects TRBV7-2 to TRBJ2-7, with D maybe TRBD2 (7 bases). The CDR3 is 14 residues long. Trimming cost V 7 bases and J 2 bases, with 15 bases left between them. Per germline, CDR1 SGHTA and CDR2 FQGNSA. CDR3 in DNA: TGTGCCAGCACCTTTGGGGGGGCGACCTACGAGCAGTACTTC. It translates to CASTFGGATYEQYF.

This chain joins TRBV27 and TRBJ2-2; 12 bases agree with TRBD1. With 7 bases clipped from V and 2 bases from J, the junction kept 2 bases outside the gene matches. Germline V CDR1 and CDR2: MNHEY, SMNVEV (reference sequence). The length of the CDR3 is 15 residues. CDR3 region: CASIGTGGNTGELFF. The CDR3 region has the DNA TGTGCCAGCATTGGGACAGGGGGCAACACCGGGGAGCTGTTTTTT.

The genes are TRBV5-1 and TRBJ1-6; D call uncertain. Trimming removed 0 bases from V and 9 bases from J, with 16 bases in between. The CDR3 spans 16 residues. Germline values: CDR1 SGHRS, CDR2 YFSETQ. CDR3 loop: CASSLAEGRGSSPLHF. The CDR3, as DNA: TGCGCCAGCAGCTTGGCCGAGGGCCGGGGTAGTTCACCCCTCCACTTT.

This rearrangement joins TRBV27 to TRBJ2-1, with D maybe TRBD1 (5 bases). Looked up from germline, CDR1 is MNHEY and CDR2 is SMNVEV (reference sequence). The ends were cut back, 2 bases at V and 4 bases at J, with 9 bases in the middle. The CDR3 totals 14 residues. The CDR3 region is CASSLQGRYNEQFF. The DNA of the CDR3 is TGTGCCAGCAGTTTACAGGGAAGGTACAATGAGCAGTTCTTC.

The CDR3 region is CASRRGGGADYGYTF. The CDR3 region has the DNA TGCGCCAGCAGACGAGGTGGGGGCGCGGACTATGGCTACACCTTC. The rearrangement joins TRBV5-1 to TRBJ1-2; TRBD1 might be the D (6 bases). V dropped 5 bases and J dropped 3 bases, with 17 bases sitting between them. This CDR3 is built from 15 residues. Germline CDR1 is SGHRS and CDR2 is YFSETQ.